This TCR beta chain was observed in a study of vaccination effects on CD4 cells after COVID-19. Notes on the study in general: Convalescent patients were scarce, and early post-infection timepoints were absent.

With more than nine days of culture completed, CD4+ T cells were isolated. All study participants received two doses of BNT162b2 or mRNA-1273 vaccine. Cultures received IL-2 medium that replaced half the medium on days 3 and 7. CDR3 size: 18 residues. The V and J ends lost 2 bases and 0 bases respectively, with 16 bases between them. Germline lookup yields CDR1 ENHRY and CDR2 SYGVKD. Libraries were prepared by immunoSEQ multiplex PCR; TCRdb keeps only in-frame clonotypes and omits some of them. This sample carries around 46,000 clones, 55% to 85% of them seen once, and the ten largest clones take roughly a tenth. Concerning this clone: The antigen is unknown.

This clonotype was sampled from a human donor who received a COVID-19 vaccine. The chain recombines TRBV10-3 with TRBJ2-2; D unresolved. The sample in question was CD4+ T cells from PBMCs cultured without peptide, obtained after COVID-19 vaccination. The CDR3 sequence is CAISEAESGDPNTGELFF. The DNA for the CDR3 is TGTGCCATCAGTGAGGCGGAGTCGGGCGACCCGAACACCGGGGAGCTGTTTTTT.